This passage covers 30 T cell receptor beta chains from one sample sequenced in a study of identical twins. Using its own MiXCR run on the 5' RACE reads, TCRdb lists one record per CDR3 protein. Among more than 600,000 distinct CDR3 sequences, 15% to 20% were seen once, and the ten largest hold about 12%. Another study also made use of these data, one on T cells expressing NK-cell markers.

The sample was PBMCs. The receptors come from a woman aged 18-29 years in good health.

The sample holds a few counts of this clonotype. The chain is built from TRBV20-1 and TRBJ2-3, with D unresolved. The CDR3 runs 11 residues. V lost 7 bases and J 5 bases, leaving 10 bases between the germline ends. The germline V gene encodes CDR1 DFQATT and CDR2 SNEGSKA (reference sequence). The CDR3 nucleotides are TGCAGTGTGCCACTTGGAGATACGCAGTATTTT. This sequence encodes CSVPLGDTQYF.

The rearrangement links TRBV7-2 to TRBJ1-1; D uncertain. CDR1 is SGHTA and CDR2 is FQGNSA in the germline V gene. The V end lost 0 bases, the J end lost 0 bases, and 8 bases lay between the germline ends. The CDR3 has 15 residues. CDR3 DNA sequence: TGTGCCAGCAGCTTAGCGGCGGTGGTGAACACTGAAGCTTTCTTT. It codes for CASSLAAVVNTEAFF.

The chain employs TRBV29-1 and TRBJ2-1; D unresolved. This CDR3 has 12 residues. The germline V gene has CDR1 SQVTM and CDR2 ANQGSEA. V lost 7 bases, J lost 2 bases, and 9 bases lay in between. CDR3 region: CSADGPYNEQFF. DNA of the CDR3: TGCAGCGCTGATGGACCCTACAATGAGCAGTTCTTC.

The V gene is TRBV4-3, the J gene TRBJ2-1; the D is unclear. V was pared by 0 bases and J by 0 bases, with 9 bases between. Germline assignment: CDR1 LGHNA and CDR2 YSLEER. This CDR3 has 16 amino acids. DNA for the CDR3: TGCGCCAGCAGCCAAGAGGCTGCCTACTCCTACAATGAGCAGTTCTTC. Amino acid sequence: CASSQEAAYSYNEQFF.

The chain recombines TRBV20-1 with TRBJ2-5; TRBD2 matches at 8 bases. From germline, CDR1 is DFQATT and CDR2 SNEGSKA (reference sequence). With 5 bases clipped from V and 5 bases from J, the junction kept 10 bases outside the gene matches. The CDR3 has 14 amino acids. The DNA for the CDR3 is TGCAGTGCTCCCCCTCCCCTAGCGGGCGAGACCCAGTACTTC. Its protein product is CSAPPPLAGETQYF.

Only one count was recorded for this clonotype. The chain employs TRBV4-3 and TRBJ2-7; possibly TRBD1 for D (5 bases). The germline V gene has CDR1 LGHNA and CDR2 YSLEER. V lost 1 base to trimming and J lost 4 bases, with 14 bases between them. The CDR3 extends over 15 amino acids. The CDR3 reads CASSQVGQPRYEQYF. The CDR3 coding sequence is TGCGCCAGCAGCCAAGTGGGGCAGCCGAGGTACGAGCAGTACTTC.

This clonotype was counted only a few times. This chain connects TRBV20-1 to TRBJ2-3; possible D gene TRBD1, 6 bases. Germline V gene sequence: CDR1 DFQATT, CDR2 SNEGSKA (reference sequence). V lost 5 bases, J lost 9 bases, and 21 bases lay in between. This CDR3 has 14 residues. The CDR3 protein is CSALPNAQGDTQYF. CDR3 DNA: TGCAGTGCTCTACCCAACGCACAGGGAGACACGCAGTATTTT.

Only a few counts were recorded for this clonotype. V usage is TRBV12-3 or TRBV12-4 and J usage is TRBJ2-5, with D perhaps TRBD2 (5 bases). Trimming took 2 bases from V and 4 from J, leaving 11 bases between them. The CDR3 length is 14 residues. The CDR3 nucleotides are TGTGCCAGCAGTTTATTCTCGGCGGGAGAGACCCAGTACTTC. The encoded protein is CASSLFSAGETQYF.

The chain couples TRBV20-1 to TRBJ1-1; TRBD1 might be the D (6 bases). The CDR3 contains 12 residues. V was cut by 3 bases and J by 3 bases, with 8 bases left in between. Germline assignment: CDR1 DFQATT and CDR2 SNEGSKA (reference sequence). This CDR3 reads CSASTGYTEAFF. The CDR3 nucleotides are TGCAGTGCTAGTACAGGGTACACTGAAGCTTTCTTT.

The J gene is TRBJ1-6, the V gene TRBV11-2, with a weak D call TRBD1 (5 bases). Germline values: CDR1 SGHAT, CDR2 FQNNGV. The V end was cut by 7 bases, the J end by 5 bases, with 12 bases between. The CDR3 is 14 amino acids. CDR3 sequence reads: CASTPTVNNSPLHF. CDR3 nucleotides: TGTGCCAGCACGCCGACAGTCAATAATTCACCCCTCCACTTT.

The table lists this clonotype with a few counts. V and J are TRBV5-5 and TRBJ1-2; D is perhaps TRBD1 (6 bases). Germline CDR1 is SGHKS and CDR2 is YYEKEE (reference sequence). This CDR3 region has 14 residues. V was cut by 4 bases and J by 5 bases, with 15 bases left in between. DNA of the CDR3: TGTGCCAGCAGCCCCTCCGGGACACCGTATGGCTACACCTTC. Amino acids: CASSPSGTPYGYTF.

The chain has TRBV7-9 and TRBJ2-1, with 9 bases matching TRBD1. This CDR3 spans 16 amino acids. Germline V lookup: CDR1 SEHNR, CDR2 FQNEAQ (reference sequence). V shed 6 bases, J shed 2 bases, and the junction held 8 bases outside the gene matches. The CDR3 sequence: CASRPTRDRAYNEQFF. As DNA, the CDR3 is TGTGCCAGCAGGCCAACTCGGGACAGGGCCTACAATGAGCAGTTCTTC.

The table lists this clonotype with a few counts. The CDR3 bases are TGTGCCATCAGAACCGAGCTAGCGGGATACGAGCAGTACTTC. Its translation is CAIRTELAGYEQYF. The chain carries TRBV10-3 and TRBJ2-7; TRBD2 aligns across 9 bases. The CDR3 sequence is 14 residues long. V was clipped by 6 bases and J by 4 bases; unmatched bases: 7. Per the germline V gene, CDR1 is ENHRY and CDR2 is SYGVKD.

This clonotype showed up just once. The chain couples TRBV5-1 to TRBJ2-1, with TRBD2 identical over 13 bases. J lost 11 bases, V lost 3 bases, and 11 bases had no gene match. Looked up from germline, CDR1 is SGHRS and CDR2 is YFSETQ. There are 16 residues in the CDR3. The CDR3 bases are TGCGCCAGCAGCTGGGGTACCCTGACTAGCGGGGGGCAGCAGTTCTTC. Its protein product is CASSWGTLTSGGQQFF. Full variable domain (rest looked up from reference TRBV5-1 and TRBJ2-1): KAGVTQTPRYLIKTRGQQVTLSCSPISGHRSVSWYQQTPGQGLQFLFEYFSETQRNKGNFPGRFSGRQFSNSRSEMNVSTLELGDSALYLCASSWGTLTSGGQQFFGPGTRLTVL.

This chain uses TRBV20-1 with TRBJ2-5, with TRBD2 matching 11 bases. This CDR3 contains 14 residues. The V and J ends lost 5 bases and 3 bases, in that order; junction bases with no gene match: 5. Looked up from germline, CDR1 is DFQATT and CDR2 is SNEGSKA (reference sequence). In DNA form, the CDR3 reads TGCAGTGCTGTAGCGGGGGGGCCGAAAGAGACCCAGTACTTC. This codes for CSAVAGGPKETQYF.

This chain links TRBV4-2 with TRBJ2-1, with D unclear. Germline lookup yields CDR1 LGHNA and CDR2 YNFKEQ. Trimming stripped 3 bases from V and 5 bases from J, with 11 bases between. This CDR3 spans 14 amino acids. This CDR3 reads CASSHPGRDNEQFF. The CDR3 nucleotides read TGTGCCAGCAGCCACCCGGGTAGAGACAATGAGCAGTTCTTC.

V and J are TRBV7-9 and TRBJ2-7, with 7 bases fitting TRBD1. CDR1 and CDR2 (germline): SEHNR, FQNEAQ (reference sequence). CDR3 length: 14 residues. After removal of 3 bases from V and 3 bases from J, the junction contained 5 bases not matched to a gene. The CDR3 sequence: CASSFGRQGYEQYF. DNA of the CDR3: TGTGCCAGCAGCTTCGGTAGACAGGGCTACGAGCAGTACTTC.

This clonotype was picked up a small number of times. The rearrangement links TRBV20-1 to TRBJ2-1, with 10 bases matching TRBD1. The CDR3 is made up of 14 amino acids. J lost 2 bases, V lost 5 bases, and 3 bases had no gene match. CDR1 is DFQATT, CDR2 SNEGSKA, per germline (reference sequence). CDR3 sequence (DNA): TGCAGTGCTCCGGGACAGGGGACCTACAATGAGCAGTTCTTC. It yields the protein CSAPGQGTYNEQFF.

The chain joins TRBV10-3 to TRBJ2-7; 8 bases match TRBD2. V gave up 3 bases and J gave up 2 bases; unmatched junction bases: 12. CDR1 is ENHRY and CDR2 is SYGVKD in the germline V gene. This CDR3 has 17 residues. CDR3 sequence: CAISDFLLGGGTYEQYF. Written as DNA, the CDR3 is TGTGCCATCAGTGACTTTCTCCTCGGCGGGGGGACCTACGAGCAGTACTTC.

This clonotype occurred a few times. CDR3 nucleotides: TGCAGTGCTAGAGGACTAGCGGCCACAGATACGCAGTATTTT. Translated, it gives CSARGLAATDTQYF. The chain carries TRBV20-1 and TRBJ2-3; 9 positions agree with TRBD2. After removal of 1 base from V and 2 bases from J, the junction contained 1 base not matched to a gene. The germline gives CDR1 DFQATT, CDR2 SNEGSKA (reference sequence). The CDR3 sequence is 14 residues long.

There are a few counts of this clonotype. The chain employs TRBV4-3 and TRBJ2-5; D may correspond to TRBD1 or TRBD2 (7 bases each). The germline CDR1 and CDR2 sequences are LGHNA and YSLEER. V gave up 4 bases and J gave up 3 bases, with 15 bases separating them. CDR3 length equals 15 residues. Here the CDR3 reads CASSRVRGGEETQYF. The CDR3, as DNA: TGCGCCAGCAGCCGGGTCAGGGGGGGTGAAGAGACCCAGTACTTC.

J is TRBJ2-7 and V is TRBV9; tentative D call: TRBD2 (6 bases). The CDR3 contains 15 residues. Trimming cost V 2 bases and J 3 bases, with 15 bases left between them. Germline CDR1 SGDLS, CDR2 YYNGEE. The CDR3 nucleotides are TGTGCCAGCAGCGTCGGGAGTCCGATCAACTACGAGCAGTACTTC. Protein sequence: CASSVGSPINYEQYF.

This clonotype came up a few times. J is TRBJ2-5 and V is TRBV5-1; D perhaps matches TRBD1 (6 bases). The CDR3 length is 13 residues. V shed 2 bases and J shed 6 bases, with 11 bases lying between them. Germline values: CDR1 SGHRS, CDR2 YFSETQ. The CDR3 region has the DNA TGCGCCAGCAGCTTTCAGGGGCTGAAGACCCAGTACTTC. Encoded protein: CASSFQGLKTQYF.

The table lists this clonotype with many counts. V is TRBV2 and J is TRBJ2-7, with D uncertain. The V end was cut by 4 bases, the J end by 0 bases, with 10 bases between. Germline CDR1 SNHLY, CDR2 FYNNEI. The CDR3 is 14 amino acids. The CDR3 here is CASSGTRSSYEQYF. CDR3 nucleotide sequence: TGTGCCAGCAGTGGGACCCGGAGCTCCTACGAGCAGTACTTC. Variable domain in full (rest from reference TRBV2 and TRBJ2-7): EPEVTQTPSHQVTQMGQEVILRCVPISNHLYFYWYRQILGQKVEFLVSFYNNEISEKSEIFDDQFSVERPDGSNFTLKIRSTKLEDSAMYFCASSGTRSSYEQYFGPGTRLTVT.

The CDR3 is CASSFRAGGDNEQFF. In nucleotides, the CDR3 is TGTGCCAGCAGCTTTCGAGCGGGTGGGGACAATGAGCAGTTCTTC. The chain joins TRBV7-2 to TRBJ2-1, with D possibly being TRBD2 (6 bases). CDR1 is SGHTA and CDR2 is FQGNSA in the germline V gene. This CDR3 is 15 amino acids long. Trimming pared 3 bases from V and 5 bases from J, leaving 14 bases between. Full variable domain (remainder filled in from reference TRBV7-2 and TRBJ2-1): GAGVSQSPSNKVTEKGKDVELRCDPISGHTALYWYRQSLGQGLEFLIYFQGNSAPDKSGLPSDRFSAERTGGSVSTLTIQRTQQEDSAVYLCASSFRAGGDNEQFFGPGTRLTVL.

This clonotype showed up many times. The chain employs TRBV7-9 and TRBJ2-1, with 12 bases identical to TRBD2. This CDR3 spans 15 amino acids. In germline, CDR1 is SEHNR, CDR2 FQNEAQ (reference sequence). After removal of 6 bases from V and 7 bases from J, the junction contained 7 bases not matched to a gene. CDR3 sequence reads: CASRPTSGSTNEQFF. The CDR3 nucleotides read TGTGCCAGCAGGCCGACTAGCGGGAGTACTAATGAGCAGTTCTTC.

A few counts support this clonotype. One end of the junction fails to match germline, which may point to a read error. This chain joins TRBV11-2 and TRBJ2-1, with 7 bases that match TRBD2. The germline V gene has CDR1 SGHAT and CDR2 FQNNGV. CDR3 length equals 15 residues. The CDR3 DNA is TGTGCCAGCAGCTTTTGGGGGGGGAGAAACAATGAGCAGTCCTTC. It is translated as CASSFWGGRNNEQSF.

This clonotype was seen more than once but under ten times. CDR3 sequence (DNA): TGCAGCGTTGGGTTCCGCCGGGCCAAAAACATTCAGTACTTC. Amino acids: CSVGFRRAKNIQYF. The chain is built from TRBV29-1 and TRBJ2-4, with D uncertain. CDR3 size: 14 residues. Trimming took 4 bases from V and 1 from J, leaving 11 bases between them. CDR1 and CDR2 (germline): SQVTM, ANQGSEA.

The CDR3 is CASTRIRSGGKGDNEQFF. The CDR3 coding sequence is TGTGCCAGCACTCGAATTCGGTCGGGGGGGAAGGGGGACAATGAGCAGTTCTTC. V gene TRBV2 combines with J gene TRBJ2-1, with 8 bases aligning to TRBD2. The junction had 19 bases not matched to a gene; V was cut back by 7 bases and J by 5 bases. The CDR3 has 18 amino acids. CDR1 and CDR2 (germline): SNHLY, FYNNEI.

At least ten counts were recorded for this clonotype. This rearrangement joins TRBV20-1 to TRBJ2-1; D not certain. This CDR3 comprises 13 residues. CDR1 DFQATT and CDR2 SNEGSKA come from the germline V gene (reference sequence). Trimming took 6 bases from V and 9 from J, leaving 18 bases between them. In DNA form, the CDR3 reads TGCAGTGCCCCGGGCCCACGCTTAGGTGAGCAGTTCTTC. Residues: CSAPGPRLGEQFF.